This T cell receptor beta chain was found in a study of blood T cell repertoires in COVID-19. The data were produced by immunoSEQ multiplex PCR, yet TCRdb's version contains in-frame clones alone and is incomplete. The sample carries roughly 270,000 clones, roughly 88% recorded once. Sequencing was performed on peripheral blood. The source of this sequence is a man aged 18 to 30 with active or convalescent COVID-19.

The CDR3 nucleotides read TGTGCCAGCAGCCTCTCCGGGACTAGCGGGGGGGCCGGACATGAGCAGTTCTTC. It is translated as CASSLSGTSGGAGHEQFF. The chain couples TRBV4-2 to TRBJ2-1, with 16 bases fitting TRBD2. The V gene end was trimmed by 4 bases and the J gene end by 8 bases; junction bases not matched to a gene: 11. The CDR3 extends over 18 amino acids. CDR1 is LGHNA and CDR2 is YNFKEQ in the germline V gene.